The 30 T cell receptor beta chains presented below share a single source sample, sequenced in a study of cytomegalovirus exposure and HLA in healthy donors. Data came from immunoSEQ multiplex PCR; TCRdb stores just in-frame clones and leaves some out. The data contain some 340,000 clones, roughly 87% of them singletons. Sequencing input: PBMCs. The receptor source for this set is a woman aged 25 to 39 in good health and CMV-seropositive.

The V and J genes are TRBV27 and TRBJ1-3; 9 bases map to TRBD1. The CDR3 is 14 amino acids. V was pared by 6 bases and J by 2 bases, with 2 bases of the junction left unmatched. The V gene's germline CDR1 is MNHEY and CDR2 SMNVEV (reference sequence). CDR3: CASSRDRAGNTIYF. The CDR3 bases are TGTGCCAGCAGCCGGGACAGGGCTGGAAACACCATATATTTT.

This chain uses TRBV7-9 with TRBJ2-1; D not resolved. The CDR3 is 14 residues long. The germline V gene has CDR1 SEHNR and CDR2 FQNEAQ (reference sequence). V dropped 4 bases and J dropped 0 bases, with 7 bases sitting between them. The CDR3: CASSSESSYNEQFF. In nucleotides, the CDR3 is TGTGCCAGCAGCTCAGAGAGCTCCTACAATGAGCAGTTCTTC. The variable domain in full, with the rest retrieved from reference TRBV7-9 and TRBJ2-1, is DTGVSQNPRHKITKRGQNVTFRCDPISEHNRLYWYRQTLGQGPEFLTYFQNEAQLEKSRLLSDRFSAERPKGSFSTLEIQRTEQGDSAMYLCASSSESSYNEQFFGPGTRLTVL.

The rearrangement links TRBV4-1 to TRBJ2-7; the D call may be TRBD1 or TRBD2 (6 bases each). The CDR3 extends over 15 amino acids. Trimming cost V 7 bases and J 2 bases, with 18 bases left between them. Germline V CDR1 and CDR2: MGHRA, YSYEKL. CDR3 region: CASTPLGGPTYEQYF. CDR3 bases: TGCGCCAGCACCCCGTTGGGGGGCCCTACCTACGAGCAGTACTTC.

This chain's CDR3 is CAWSPEAGPQHF. Here the CDR3 DNA reads TGTGCCTGGAGTCCCGAGGCAGGCCCCCAGCATTTT. This sequence joins TRBV30 and TRBJ1-5; D uncertain. V was cut by 2 bases and J by 10 bases, with 12 bases left in between. Germline CDR1 and CDR2: GTSNPN and SVGIG (reference sequence). There are 12 residues in the CDR3.

This chain uses TRBV5-1 with TRBJ2-3; D is undetermined. This CDR3 has 13 amino acids. The V gene lost 3 bases and the J gene lost 2 bases, with 7 bases spanning the gap. Germline values: CDR1 SGHRS, CDR2 YFSETQ. Here the CDR3 reads CASSSTPTDTQYF. The CDR3 DNA follows: TGCGCCAGCAGCTCCACCCCCACAGATACGCAGTATTTT.

A single count supports this clone. The V call is TRBV27, the J call TRBJ2-3; D might be TRBD1 or TRBD2, each matching 5 bases. Germline loops: CDR1 MNHEY, CDR2 SMNVEV (reference sequence). The CDR3 loop spans 13 amino acids. V shed 6 bases and J shed 2 bases, with 9 bases lying between them. The CDR3 nucleotides are TGTGCCAGCAGGGGACGGCCCACAGATACGCAGTATTTT. This sequence encodes CASRGRPTDTQYF.

This clone showed up just once. The chain has TRBV19 and TRBJ1-6; D gene ambiguous. Germline CDR1 and CDR2: LNHDA and SQIVND (reference sequence). This CDR3 is built from 14 residues. Trimming took off 6 bases at V and 8 bases at J, with 14 bases between the two ends. The CDR3 sequence is CASRWGGEDSPLHF. CDR3 DNA sequence: TGTGCCAGTAGATGGGGTGGCGAGGATTCACCCCTCCACTTT.

The chain couples TRBV4-3 to TRBJ2-5; possibly TRBD1 or TRBD2 for D (5 bases each). CDR1 LGHNA and CDR2 YSLEER come from the germline V gene. The CDR3 loop spans 12 amino acids. The V gene lost 1 base and the J gene lost 5 bases, with 5 bases spanning the gap. The CDR3 spells CASSQGGETQYF. CDR3 bases: TGCGCCAGCAGCCAAGGGGGGGAGACCCAGTACTTC.

V is TRBV9 and J is TRBJ1-1, with TRBD1 identical over 7 bases. Germline lookup yields CDR1 SGDLS and CDR2 YYNGEE. The CDR3 length is 14 residues. Unmatched junction bases numbered 4, after V lost 0 bases and J lost 5 bases. The CDR3 nucleotides are TGTGCCAGCAGCGTAGAGGGCAGGGGGACTGAAGCTTTCTTT. This sequence encodes CASSVEGRGTEAFF. Filled out from reference TRBV9 and TRBJ1-1, the complete variable domain reads DSGVTQTPKHLITATGQRVTLRCSPRSGDLSVYWYQQSLDQGLQFLIQYYNGEERAKGNILERFSAQQFPDLHSELNLSSLELGDSALYFCASSVEGRGTEAFFGQGTRLTVV.

This clone was observed once. V is TRBV7-7 and J is TRBJ1-2, with D hard to call. The V end was cut by 3 bases, the J end by 2 bases, with 13 bases between. Germline CDR1 is SSHAT and CDR2 is FNYEAQ (reference sequence). This CDR3 spans 15 amino acids. The CDR3 protein is CASSFLAGGNYGYTF. CDR3 in DNA: TGTGCCAGCAGCTTCCTCGCAGGCGGCAACTATGGCTACACCTTC.

This chain connects TRBV5-4 to TRBJ1-4; D is unclear. V lost 4 bases and J 7 bases, leaving 17 bases between the germline ends. CDR1 is SGHNT, CDR2 YYREEE, per germline (reference sequence). The CDR3 has 15 residues. The CDR3 loop is CASSPDGEGFEKLFF. Written as DNA, the CDR3 is TGTGCCAGCAGCCCGGACGGGGAGGGATTTGAAAAACTGTTTTTT.

This chain connects TRBV20-1 to TRBJ2-3; no clear D. CDR3 length equals 11 residues. From germline, CDR1 is DFQATT and CDR2 SNEGSKA (reference sequence). V was trimmed by 6 bases and J by 6 bases, leaving 10 bases between them. CDR3 protein: CSATAIDTQYF. CDR3 in DNA: TGCAGTGCCACCGCAATCGATACGCAGTATTTT.

The chain has TRBV7-9 and TRBJ2-7; 10 nucleotides match TRBD1. The CDR3 extends over 14 amino acids. The J segment lost 7 bases and the V segment lost 3 bases, leaving 6 bases of the junction unmatched. The V gene's germline CDR1 is SEHNR and CDR2 FQNEAQ (reference sequence). CDR3 nucleotides: TGTGCCAGCAGCTTCGGGACAGGGGTAGTGGAGCAGTACTTC. It encodes CASSFGTGVVEQYF.

The rearrangement uses TRBV27 and TRBJ1-1, with D hard to call. The CDR3 loop spans 13 amino acids. Germline assignment: CDR1 MNHEY and CDR2 SMNVEV (reference sequence). V was trimmed by 3 bases and J by 4 bases, leaving 9 bases between them. This CDR3 is CASSFVVGTEAFF. As DNA, the CDR3 is TGTGCCAGCAGTTTTGTTGTTGGCACTGAAGCTTTCTTT.

The chain combines TRBV30 with TRBJ1-3, with D unresolved. Germline V lookup: CDR1 GTSNPN, CDR2 SVGIG (reference sequence). The germline V and J ends were trimmed by 2 bases and 0 bases, with 8 bases remaining between them. The length of the CDR3 is 14 residues. CDR3 DNA: TGTGCCTGGAGTCTAGGGCCCTCTGGAAACACCATATATTTT. Protein sequence: CAWSLGPSGNTIYF.

The chain couples TRBV19 to TRBJ2-7; D unresolved. Germline-derived CDR1 and CDR2 are LNHDA and SQIVND (reference sequence). The CDR3 contains 16 residues. V dropped 4 bases and J dropped 0 bases, with 16 bases sitting between them. CDR3 sequence (DNA): TGTGCCAGTAGTAACCCATCCGCTGGAAACTCCTACGAGCAGTACTTC. It translates to CASSNPSAGNSYEQYF.

This clone has just a few counts. The J gene is TRBJ2-1, the V gene TRBV6-1; the D is unclear. The germline CDR1 and CDR2 sequences are MNHNS and SASEGT. Trimming took 2 bases from V and 8 from J, leaving 10 bases between them. The CDR3 has 13 amino acids. This CDR3 is CASSERDWDEQFF. The CDR3, as DNA: TGTGCCAGCAGTGAAAGGGATTGGGATGAGCAGTTCTTC.

The rearrangement uses TRBV12-2 and TRBJ2-4. TRBV12-2 is marked as a pseudogene. The CDR3 runs 16 residues. Here the CDR3 reads CASRLKWRGDKNIQYF. DNA for the CDR3: TGTGCAAGTCGCTTAAAGTGGAGGGGGGACAAAAACATTCAGTACTTC.

This chain links TRBV5-6 with TRBJ1-1, with D perhaps matching TRBD1 (5 bases). CDR3 length: 15 residues. The germline V and J ends were trimmed by 4 bases and 1 base, with 14 bases remaining between them. Per germline, CDR1 SGHDT and CDR2 YYEEEE. In nucleotides, the CDR3 is TGTGCCAGCAGCCCCTACAGGTTATCGAACACTGAAGCTTTCTTT. Encoded protein: CASSPYRLSNTEAFF.

This clone was seen only once. V usage is TRBV9 and J usage is TRBJ2-3; TRBD2 is a possible D gene (7 bases). The CDR3 consists of 18 residues. Trimming pared 0 bases from V and 2 bases from J, leaving 19 bases between. Per germline, CDR1 SGDLS and CDR2 YYNGEE. DNA of the CDR3: TGTGCCAGCAGCGTAGAAGCTTTAGGGCGGGGGCCCACAGATACGCAGTATTTT. This gives the protein CASSVEALGRGPTDTQYF.

Concerning this clone: Other DNA sequences in this specimen translate into the identical CDR3. The chain employs TRBV19 and TRBJ2-7; D might be TRBD1 or TRBD2, each matching 5 bases. CDR3 length: 13 residues. Trimming pared 3 bases from V and 3 bases from J, leaving 9 bases between. CDR1 and CDR2 from the germline V gene are LNHDA and SQIVND (reference sequence). The CDR3 sequence: CASSMGPSYEQYF. The CDR3 DNA is TGTGCCAGTAGTATGGGACCGAGCTACGAGCAGTACTTC.

CDR3 in amino acids: CASNPSSANTEAFF. In nucleotides, the CDR3 is TGCGCCAGCAACCCCAGTTCCGCGAACACTGAAGCTTTCTTT. The chain employs TRBV5-1 and TRBJ1-1; D gene unclear. There are 14 residues in the CDR3. Between the trimmed V and J ends, which lost 6 bases and 1 base, there was a span of 13 bases. In germline, CDR1 is SGHRS, CDR2 YFSETQ.

The chain has TRBV19 and TRBJ2-7; 7 bases align to TRBD1. Germline V gene sequence: CDR1 LNHDA, CDR2 SQIVND (reference sequence). V lost 5 bases and J lost 2; bases outside the gene matches: 3. The CDR3 runs to 13 residues. For the CDR3, the DNA is TGTGCCAGTAGTGGCACAGGGGCCTACGAGCAGTACTTC. It yields the protein CASSGTGAYEQYF.

This clone was observed a few times. The chain is built from TRBV18 and TRBJ1-5; the D gene is possibly TRBD1 (6 bases). The CDR3 length is 15 residues. In germline, CDR1 is KGHSH, CDR2 LQKENI. Trimming left V 8 bases short and J 0 bases short, with 14 bases between. CDR3: CASTGQPYSNQPQHF. The CDR3 coding sequence is TGTGCCAGCACCGGACAGCCATATAGCAATCAGCCCCAGCATTTT.

The chain carries TRBV4-2 and TRBJ2-5, with 12 bases lining up with TRBD2. The CDR3 runs to 18 residues. Germline values: CDR1 LGHNA, CDR2 YNFKEQ. The V gene end was trimmed by 4 bases and the J gene end by 1 base; junction bases not matched to a gene: 10. The CDR3 protein is CASSPNSPSGGVQETQYF. In DNA form, the CDR3 reads TGTGCCAGCAGCCCCAACTCCCCTAGCGGGGGGGTCCAAGAGACCCAGTACTTC.

The chain uses TRBV11-2 and TRBJ1-3; D call uncertain. CDR3 length equals 13 residues. The V gene lost 6 bases and the J gene lost 4 bases, with 10 bases spanning the gap. CDR1 SGHAT and CDR2 FQNNGV come from the germline V gene. The CDR3 loop reads CASSQRLGNTIYF. The CDR3, as DNA: TGTGCCAGCAGTCAGCGCCTGGGAAACACCATATATTTT.

The chain links TRBV7-2 to TRBJ2-5; D gene ambiguous. This CDR3 region has 15 residues. With 1 base removed from V and 1 base from J, the gap between germline ends came to 10 bases. Germline loops: CDR1 SGHTA, CDR2 FQGNSA. The CDR3, as DNA: TGTGCCAGCAGCTTAGTTCTGACCAGCCAAGAGACCCAGTACTTC. It codes for CASSLVLTSQETQYF. The variable domain in full, with the rest retrieved from reference TRBV7-2 and TRBJ2-5, is GAGVSQSPSNKVTEKGKDVELRCDPISGHTALYWYRQSLGQGLEFLIYFQGNSAPDKSGLPSDRFSAERTGGSVSTLTIQRTQQEDSAVYLCASSLVLTSQETQYFGPGTRLLVL.

The rearrangement links TRBV27 to TRBJ2-5; no firm D call. Germline values: CDR1 MNHEY, CDR2 SMNVEV (reference sequence). Trimming took off 3 bases at V and 1 base at J, with 3 bases between the two ends. The CDR3 spans 12 residues. CDR3 residues: CASSFSQETQYF. CDR3 coding DNA: TGTGCCAGCAGTTTTAGCCAAGAGACCCAGTACTTC.

This clone has only one observation. The V and J genes are TRBV7-3 and TRBJ2-1; 12 bases match TRBD2. Germline CDR1 SGHTA, CDR2 FQGTGA. The CDR3 extends over 15 amino acids. The trim removed 3 bases at V and 7 bases at J, leaving 4 bases unmatched. The CDR3, as DNA: TGTGCCAGCAGCTTGCTAGCGGGGGGGCCAAATGAGCAGTTCTTC. The encoded protein is CASSLLAGGPNEQFF.

This clone turned up a few times. This chain connects TRBV5-6 to TRBJ1-2, with unresolved D. The germline CDR1 and CDR2 sequences are SGHDT and YYEEEE. The V end was cut by 0 bases, the J end by 2 bases, with 8 bases between. The CDR3 has 14 amino acids. CDR3 in amino acids: CASSLDLANYGYTF. CDR3 bases: TGTGCCAGCAGCTTGGATCTGGCCAACTATGGCTACACCTTC. Combining the CDR3 with reference TRBV5-6 and TRBJ1-2 gives the whole variable domain DAGVTQSPTHLIKTRGQQVTLRCSPKSGHDTVSWYQQALGQGPQFIFQYYEEEERQRGNFPDRFSGHQFPNYSSELNVNALLLGDSALYLCASSLDLANYGYTFGSGTRLTVV.